Reported below is one T cell receptor (beta chain). Its cognate antigen is unknown. Patients showing uncontrolled infection, other autoimmune disease, pregnancy or lactation were ineligible. Under 12 ml fresh peripheral blood yielded the PBMCs. TCR beta CDR3 sequences were amplified from RNA transcripts. The primer set for the first-round RT-PCR of the TCR CDR3 was HTBI. TCRdb re-analysed the multiplex PCR reads in MiXCR, keeping a single row per CDR3 protein. The repertoire holds almost 500,000 distinct CDR3 sequences, with under 25% as singletons. The data derive from a study of T cells in Graves' hyperthyroidism and ophthalmopathy. Across the whole study: At initial diagnosis, before any treatment had begun, peripheral blood was obtained. General study findings and limits: Most expanded thyroid clonotypes above 0.001 also appeared in blood.

This CDR3 is built from 14 residues. Deletions cut 7 bases from V and 7 bases from J, with 14 bases between. Germline CDR1 MNHNS, CDR2 SASEGT. The receptor's source is a woman in her 70s with Graves' ophthalmopathy. The specimen was blood. This chain joins TRBV6-1 and TRBJ1-6, with D maybe TRBD1 (5 bases). The CDR3 loop is CASKGIGENSPLHF. The CDR3 coding sequence is TGTGCCAGCAAGGGCATAGGGGAGAATTCACCCCTCCACTTT.